Listed below are T cell receptor beta chains from one sample, sequenced in a study of blood T cell repertoires in COVID-19. Some clones are missing from TCRdb's copy, which holds only in-frame ones; the method was immunoSEQ multiplex PCR. The profile shows fewer than 500,000 clones, around 90% of them singletons. Sequencing input: PBMCs or T cells enriched from blood (not recorded which). These receptors were obtained from a woman between 18 and 29 years old who had recovered from COVID-19. Both conserved end residues are part of each CDR3. D genes are given only for firm matches. Not all rows give a size; the values are once, few, many and, for expanded clones, a class.

CDR3 protein	CDR3 DNA	V gene	D gene	J gene	clone size
CASSPSGNYGYTF	TGTGCCAGCAGCCCCTCGGGGAACTATGGCTACACCTTC	TRBV3-1/TRBV3-2	.	TRBJ1-2	.
CASSGDLSLYF	TGTGCCAGCTCAGGGGACCTTTCGTTGTACTTC	TRBV25-1	.	TRBJ2-7	once
CASSLSRDSLTSYEQYF	TGTGCCAGCAGCTTATCGCGGGACAGCCTGACTTCCTACGAGCAGTACTTC	TRBV11-3	.	TRBJ2-7	.
CASSSGTGEGTEAFF	TGTGCCAGCAGTTCCGGGACAGGGGAAGGCACTGAAGCTTTCTTT	TRBV28	TRBD1	TRBJ1-1	.
CASSAGQTGNTIYF	TGTGCCAGCAGTGCCGGACAGACTGGAAACACCATATATTTT	TRBV2	.	TRBJ1-3	.
CASSRPLYRENTEAFF	TGTGCCAGCAGCCGGCCTTTGTACAGGGAGAACACTGAAGCTTTCTTT	TRBV7-9	.	TRBJ1-1	once
CAWSGGSGGPIEETQYF	TGTGCCTGGAGTGGTGGTAGCGGGGGACCTATAGAAGAGACCCAGTACTTC	TRBV30	TRBD2	TRBJ2-5	.
CASSQPGQTTFAEQFF	TGTGCCAGCAGCCAACCCGGACAGACTACCTTCGCGGAGCAGTTCTTC	TRBV14	.	TRBJ2-1	.
CASSPLSEDEQFF	TGTGCCAGCTCACCACTGTCGGAGGATGAGCAGTTCTTC	TRBV18	.	TRBJ2-1	once
CASSQDGAGQEKLFF	TGCGCCAGCAGCCAAGATGGGGCAGGACAGGAAAAACTGTTTTTT	TRBV4-1	.	TRBJ1-4	.
CAISRDRGAPYGYTF	TGTGCCATCAGTAGGGACAGGGGGGCCCCCTATGGCTACACCTTC	TRBV10-3	TRBD1	TRBJ1-2	.
CASSDRGIVAEAFF	TGTGCCAGCAGTGACAGGGGGATTGTTGCTGAAGCTTTCTTT	TRBV25-1	TRBD1	TRBJ1-1	.
CASSESRGRNSNQPQHF	TGTGCCAGCAGTGAATCGCGAGGGAGGAATAGCAATCAGCCCCAGCATTTT	TRBV6-1	.	TRBJ1-5	.
CASSLTPGNTEAFF	TGTGCCAGCAGTCTTACCCCGGGGAACACTGAAGCTTTCTTT	TRBV2	.	TRBJ1-1	.
CASSATGRENTGELFF	TGTGCCAGCAGCGCCACAGGGAGAGAGAACACCGGGGAGCTGTTTTTT	TRBV9	.	TRBJ2-2	.
CASSDWDRGDTQYF	TGTGCCAGCAGTGATTGGGACAGGGGAGATACGCAGTATTTT	TRBV2	TRBD1	TRBJ2-3	few
CASGSPGHRQTYEQYF	TGTGCTAGTGGCTCCCCTGGACATCGCCAAACCTACGAGCAGTACTTC	TRBV12-5	.	TRBJ2-7	.
CASSLVRDGFTDTQYF	TGCGCCAGCAGCTTGGTCAGGGATGGTTTTACAGATACGCAGTATTTT	TRBV5-1	.	TRBJ2-3	.
CATRGRVTDTQYF	TGTGCCACCCGAGGGAGGGTAACAGATACGCAGTATTTT	TRBV27	TRBD2	TRBJ2-3	.
CASSRRTGDYGYTF	TGTGCCAGCAGCCGCCGGACAGGGGACTATGGCTACACCTTC	TRBV6-2/TRBV6-3	TRBD1	TRBJ1-2	.
CASSTDGNQPQHF	TGTGCCAGCAGTACAGACGGCAATCAGCCCCAGCATTTT	TRBV28	.	TRBJ1-5	.
CASSQPSRGGYEQFF	TGTGCCAGCAGCCAACCCTCTAGGGGGGGTTATGAGCAGTTCTTC	TRBV3-1/TRBV3-2	.	TRBJ2-1	few
CASSTGNTDTQYF	TGTGCCAGTTCAACAGGGAACACAGATACGCAGTATTTT	TRBV19	.	TRBJ2-3	.
CASSTSYQGYEQYF	TGTGCCAGTAGTACCTCGTATCAGGGTTACGAGCAGTACTTC	TRBV19	.	TRBJ2-7	.
CASGQRGLSSYEQYF	TGTGCCAGCGGGCAAAGGGGACTAAGCTCCTACGAGCAGTACTTC	TRBV27	TRBD2	TRBJ2-7	.
CAWTPDRVGYTF	TGTGCCTGGACCCCGGACAGAGTCGGCTACACCTTC	TRBV30	.	TRBJ1-2	once
CASSDLAAGANVLTF	TGTGCCAGCAGTGACCTAGCGGCTGGGGCCAACGTCCTGACTTTC	TRBV6-4	TRBD2	TRBJ2-6	.